The TCR beta chain under discussion was sequenced for a study of T-cell reconstitution after alpha-beta-depleted transplantation in children (dated by TCRdb to 2016 to 2018). About the full investigation: T-cell immune reconstitution after TCRalphabeta/CD19-depleted allogeneic hematopoietic cell transplantation in children was quantitatively tracked in the study by means of TCR repertoire profiling. Results the study describes overall, beyond this receptor: In some patients, high TCRbeta diversity at day 60 was attributed to recipient T cells and intrathymic progenitors that had survived conditioning. Apparently early alphabetaT-cell count recovery about two months after transplant reportedly relied on only several hundred rapidly expanded clones derived from non-depleted graft cells. Over the following months the frequencies of hyperexpanded clones went down, and after one year T-cell counts and TCRbeta diversity were mostly credited to newly produced T cells.

A few counts support this clonotype. It has no known antigen specificity. No per-base quality is available; no much larger clone lies one base away. Receptor amplification or capture employed PCR. Data came from an Illumina HiSeq 2500. Molecular barcoding was employed in the preparation of TCR libraries, with unique molecular identifiers being used to normalize TCRbeta repertoire quantification. TCRdb reprocessing: public reads trimmed at Q25 with fastp, clones called with MiXCR, in-frame beta chains kept. Under each unique CDR3 protein, matching rows form one entry showing the most common genes and DNA. Recorded for this sample are more than 100,000 distinct CDR3 sequences; under 30% of them occurred a single time. Jointly, the top ten make up under 12% of the sample. Clipping removes 5 bases from V and 14 bases from J, with 3 as the unmatched junction base count. CDR1 SGHTA and CDR2 FQGNSA are derived from the germline V gene. The CDR3 covers 11 residues, taking in both the cysteine and the phenylalanine. The retained sequence is limited to the CDR3, 33 bases, with the frame set at the first base.

Sample treatment or condition, as interpreted from the label and publication: allogeneic hematopoietic cell transplantation with graft depleted of TCRalphabeta T cells and CD19 B cells. The transplant recipients were children given TCRalphabeta/CD19-depleted allogeneic hematopoietic cell grafts. The receptor chain draws on TRBV7-2 and TRBJ1-6, with 7 middle bases fitting TRBD1. The TCR was taken from a male patient between 2 and 9 years old who had a stem cell transplant for chronic granulomatous disease, so the T cells may come from the graft donor. The material was PBMCs, mostly from graft donor cells, obtained 180 days after TCRalphabeta/CD19-depleted stem cell transplant. The CDR3 protein is CASSPGTALHF. The nucleotide sequence is given as TGTGCCAGCAGCCCCGGGACAGCCCTCCACTTT.